Listed below are T cell receptor beta chains from one sample, sequenced in a study of human T cells and chemical hapten exposure. TCRdb reanalysed the RACE reads using MiXCR and keeps one entry per CDR3 protein. The sample carries more than 35,000 distinct CDR3 sequences, about 3.7% recorded once. The sequencing sample was made of whole blood. The receptors were sampled from a human donor in good health. Some clones in this sample may be carry-over from other donors' samples. Each CDR3 is given with its conserved first and last residue. D genes are given only for firm matches. Clone size is not always given. Where it is, it says once, few, many or a class for expanded clones.

j_call clone_size d_call v_call cdr3_aa cdr3_nt
TRBJ2-7 many - TRBV19 CASSIGLAYEQYF TGTGCCAGTAGTATAGGGCTAGCCTACGAGCAGTACTTC
TRBJ2-2 few - TRBV23-1 CASSQLETGELFF TGCGCCAGCAGTCAATTAGAGACCGGGGAGCTGTTTTTT
TRBJ1-5 few - TRBV7-8 CASSLALVPGGNQPQHF TGTGCCAGCAGCTTAGCGTTGGTCCCTGGGGGCAATCAGCCCCAGCATTTT
TRBJ2-5 many TRBD1 TRBV6-5 CASSTSQGVGETQYF TGTGCCAGCAGTACCTCCCAGGGGGTCGGGGAGACCCAGTACTTC
TRBJ2-7 - - TRBV6-5 CASSLLRGRRHEQYF TGTGCCAGCAGTCTGCTTAGAGGTCGGAGGCACGAGCAGTACTTC
TRBJ2-2 many TRBD1 TRBV20-1 CSARLGDRGNTGELFF TGCAGTGCTAGACTGGGGGACAGGGGGAACACCGGGGAGCTGTTTTTT
TRBJ2-3 - - TRBV27 CASSLSFSVTDTQYF TGTGCCAGCAGTTTATCTTTTAGCGTCACAGATACGCAGTATTTT
TRBJ2-7 many - TRBV9 CAHRGFHEQYF TGTGCCCACCGGGGGTTCCACGAGCAGTACTTC
TRBJ2-7 - TRBD1 TRBV13 CASSWPGQGSYEQYF TGTGCCAGCAGCTGGCCCGGACAGGGGTCCTACGAGCAGTACTTC
TRBJ2-5 few TRBD2 TRBV12-3/TRBV12-4 CASSLLAGKTQYF TGTGCCAGCAGCTTACTAGCGGGGAAGACCCAGTACTTC
TRBJ2-1 few TRBD2 TRBV10-3 CAIRETSGSLDEQFF TGTGCCATCAGAGAGACTAGCGGGAGTCTGGATGAGCAGTTCTTC
TRBJ2-7 many - TRBV4-1 CASSLFTPAESYEQYF TGCGCCAGCAGCCTTTTTACCCCAGCGGAATCTTACGAGCAGTACTTC
TRBJ1-6 few TRBD1 TRBV4-1 CASSQDHKVWDRSNSPLHF TGCGCCAGCAGCCAAGACCATAAAGTATGGGACAGATCCAATTCACCCCTCCACTTT
TRBJ1-2 few - TRBV11-2 CASSFGTGNYGYTF TGTGCCAGCAGCTTCGGAACAGGGAACTATGGCTACACCTTC
TRBJ2-3 many TRBD2 TRBV12-3/TRBV12-4 CASRRTSGNADTQYF TGTGCCAGCAGACGGACTAGCGGGAATGCAGATACGCAGTATTTT
TRBJ2-7 many TRBD1 TRBV4-2 CASSQGGQGVDEQYF TGTGCCAGCAGCCAAGGAGGACAGGGAGTCGACGAGCAGTACTTC
TRBJ2-7 many TRBD1 TRBV29-1 CSVPITGTGAEQYF TGCAGCGTTCCCATTACCGGGACAGGGGCCGAGCAGTACTTC
TRBJ1-1 many TRBD1 TRBV5-1 CASSRDRSGTEAFF TGCGCCAGCAGCAGGGACAGGTCCGGGACTGAAGCTTTCTTT
TRBJ2-2 many - TRBV10-1 CASSRSGNTGELFF TGCGCCAGCTCCCGGTCGGGGAACACCGGGGAGCTGTTTTTT
TRBJ1-5 - - TRBV28 CASSLQVNQPQHF TGTGCCAGCAGCTTACAGGTCAATCAGCCCCAGCATTTT
TRBJ2-7 many - TRBV20-1 CSAPRAPYSYEQYF TGCAGTGCCCCTCGAGCGCCCTACTCCTACGAGCAGTACTTC
TRBJ1-2 many TRBD1 TRBV7-6 CASSPLRGTGGNYGYTF TGTGCCAGCAGCCCCCTTCGTGGGACAGGGGGAAACTATGGCTACACCTTC
TRBJ1-1 many - TRBV29-1 CSVEGQNTEAFF TGCAGCGTTGAGGGACAGAACACTGAAGCTTTCTTT
TRBJ1-2 - - TRBV28 CASITTNRVYGYTF TGTGCCAGCATCACCACAAATCGGGTCTATGGCTACACCTTC
TRBJ2-2 many - TRBV3-1 CASSHGPTGELFF TGTGCCAGCAGCCACGGGCCCACCGGGGAGCTGTTTTTT
TRBJ2-3 many TRBD2 TRBV3-1 CASRSGRVTDTQYF TGTGCCAGCAGGAGCGGGAGAGTAACAGATACGCAGTATTTT
TRBJ2-7 many TRBD2 TRBV14 CASSPLLAGFAYEQYF TGTGCCAGCAGCCCCCTTCTAGCGGGATTTGCCTACGAGCAGTACTTC
TRBJ1-2 - TRBD1 TRBV30 CAWTPDRDYGYTF TGTGCCTGGACTCCGGACAGGGACTATGGCTACACCTTC
TRBJ1-1 many - TRBV5-6 CASSVGGREFYEAFF TGTGCCAGCAGCGTTGGAGGACGGGAGTTTTATGAAGCTTTCTTT
TRBJ2-2 many - TRBV24-1 CATRKDGQNTGELFF TGTGCCACCAGGAAGGACGGACAGAACACCGGGGAGCTGTTTTTT
TRBJ2-6 many - TRBV27 CASSYDRYGANVLTF TGTGCCAGCAGTTACGACCGCTATGGGGCCAACGTCCTGACTTTC
TRBJ2-1 many TRBD2 TRBV28 CASSPRSGRSYNEQFF TGTGCCAGCAGTCCCCGAAGCGGGAGATCCTACAATGAGCAGTTCTTC
TRBJ2-7 - TRBD1 TRBV28 CASSTPHPGQGRGEQYF TGTGCCAGCAGTACCCCACACCCGGGACAGGGAAGAGGCGAGCAGTACTTC
TRBJ1-4 many TRBD1 TRBV28 CASSSRTGLREKLFF TGTGCCAGCAGTTCTCGGACAGGGCTGAGGGAAAAACTGTTTTTT
TRBJ2-5 many TRBD2 TRBV28 CASSLVGRAGKTQYF TGTGCCAGCAGTTTAGTCGGGAGGGCCGGGAAGACCCAGTACTTC
TRBJ2-5 - - TRBV6-5 CASSYSGGQVETQYF TGTGCCAGCAGTTACTCGGGGGGACAAGTGGAGACCCAGTACTTC